Below, 20 T cell receptor beta chains from the same sample are listed, as sequenced in a study of cytomegalovirus exposure and HLA in healthy donors. The PCR ran on 60 Vbeta and 13 Jbeta primers. The repertoire was sequenced with immunoSEQ multiplex PCR; TCRdb's copy has only in-frame clones and lacks some. The table for this sample gives approximately 140,000 clones. The sample consisted of PBMCs. The receptors stem from a woman in her forties or fifties in good health and CMV-seronegative.

This chain uses TRBV28 with TRBJ1-3; 9 bases fit TRBD1. This CDR3 is 14 amino acids long. The V segment lost 3 bases and the J segment 5 bases; nucleotides outside the gene matches: 2. The germline V gene encodes CDR1 MDHEN and CDR2 SYDVKM. CDR3 sequence reads: CASSLDRGRNTIYF. The CDR3 region has the DNA TGTGCCAGCAGTTTGGACAGGGGCAGAAACACCATATATTTT. The full variable domain, rest sourced from reference TRBV28 and TRBJ1-3, is DVKVTQSSRYLVKRTGEKVFLECVQDMDHENMFWYRQDPGLGLRLIYFSYDVKMKEKGDIPEGYSVSREKKERFSLILESASTNQTSMYLCASSLDRGRNTIYFGEGSWLTVV.

The rearrangement links TRBV18 to TRBJ2-7; D may be TRBD2 (6 bases). The V gene lost 3 bases and the J gene lost 3 bases, with 15 bases spanning the gap. CDR1 and CDR2 (germline): KGHSH, LQKENI. This CDR3 is built from 15 residues. CDR3 loop: CASSPSPGGIYEQYF. As DNA, the CDR3 is TGTGCCAGCTCACCTAGCCCAGGCGGGATCTACGAGCAGTACTTC.

This chain connects TRBV19 to TRBJ2-1; a weak D match, TRBD2 (5 bases). V lost 4 bases, J lost 0 bases, and 7 bases lay in between. Germline V gene lookup returns CDR1 LNHDA and CDR2 SQIVND (reference sequence). CDR3 length: 14 residues. The CDR3 coding sequence is TGTGCCAGTAGTAACGGAGGCTCCTACAATGAGCAGTTCTTC. This encodes CASSNGGSYNEQFF.

V gene TRBV5-1 combines with J gene TRBJ2-1, with D hard to call. Trimming took 2 bases from V and 1 from J, leaving 7 bases between them. The CDR3 is 14 amino acids. Germline values: CDR1 SGHRS, CDR2 YFSETQ. CDR3 coding DNA: TGCGCCAGCAGCTTATTAGCTTCCTACAATGAGCAGTTCTTC. Residues: CASSLLASYNEQFF.

The rearrangement uses TRBV5-4 and TRBJ1-4, with D tentatively TRBD1 (6 bases). The CDR3 is made up of 15 amino acids. Germline CDR1 SGHNT, CDR2 YYREEE (reference sequence). V dropped 4 bases and J dropped 6 bases, with 16 bases sitting between them. The CDR3 region is CASSPTGTPDEKLFF. The CDR3 DNA follows: TGTGCCAGCAGCCCAACCGGGACACCGGATGAAAAACTGTTTTTT.

The J gene is TRBJ1-4, the V gene TRBV11-1; D gene unclear. Germline CDR1 and CDR2: SGHAT and FQDESV (reference sequence). The V and J ends lost 4 bases and 0 bases respectively, with 6 bases between them. This CDR3 spans 14 amino acids. The CDR3 sequence: CASSSVATNEKLFF. Written as DNA, the CDR3 is TGTGCCAGCAGCTCGGTCGCAACTAATGAAAAACTGTTTTTT.

The rearrangement links TRBV5-1 to TRBJ1-3; D is uncertain. This CDR3 contains 16 residues. Germline CDR1 reads SGHRS; CDR2 reads YFSETQ. With 3 bases removed from V and 0 bases from J, the gap between germline ends came to 13 bases. DNA of the CDR3: TGCGCCAGCAGCTCGGGAGACGTTTACTCTGGAAACACCATATATTTT. Its protein is CASSSGDVYSGNTIYF.

This chain connects TRBV4-1 to TRBJ2-3; 11 bases fit TRBD2. Germline V CDR1 and CDR2: MGHRA, YSYEKL. The V gene end was trimmed by 4 bases and the J gene end by 2 bases; junction bases not matched to a gene: 5. This CDR3 has 16 residues. The CDR3 DNA follows: TGCGCCAGCAGCCCCTCTAGCGGGAGGCCCACAGATACGCAGTATTTT. Protein sequence: CASSPSSGRPTDTQYF.

The V and J genes are TRBV6-6 and TRBJ1-3, with a weak D call TRBD1 (6 bases). Germline-derived CDR1 and CDR2 are MNHNY and SVGAGI (reference sequence). V gave up 2 bases and J gave up 4 bases, with 12 bases separating them. CDR3 length: 15 residues. This CDR3 is CASSYTQGTGNTIYF. In DNA, the CDR3 is TGTGCCAGCAGTTACACACAGGGAACCGGAAACACCATATATTTT.

This chain uses TRBV6-5 with TRBJ2-5, with D tentatively TRBD1 (5 bases). This CDR3 spans 15 amino acids. Trimming removed 4 bases at V and 2 bases at J, with 14 bases between. Germline assignment: CDR1 MNHEY and CDR2 SVGAGI. In DNA form, the CDR3 reads TGTGCCAGCAGTTTGGGGCGCCTCTATCAAGAGACCCAGTACTTC. It specifies CASSLGRLYQETQYF.

The chain recombines TRBV5-1 with TRBJ2-1; 9 bases align to TRBD2. This CDR3 has 15 amino acids. Germline CDR1 SGHRS, CDR2 YFSETQ. The V and J ends lost 0 bases and 7 bases, in that order; junction bases with no gene match: 5. In DNA form, the CDR3 reads TGCGCCAGCAGCTTGGTGTCTAGCGGGGAGAATGAGCAGTTCTTC. It is translated as CASSLVSSGENEQFF.

The chain couples TRBV2 to TRBJ2-7, with D unclear. The CDR3 consists of 12 residues. Germline CDR1 reads SNHLY; CDR2 reads FYNNEI. In DNA, the CDR3 is TGTGCAGTAACAGATACGCCCTACGAGCAGTACTTC. It codes for CAVTDTPYEQYF.

The V gene is TRBV18, the J gene TRBJ1-6; 7 bases fit TRBD1. Trimming took 6 bases from V and 5 from J; bases not matched to a gene: 7. The CDR3 runs to 15 residues. Germline CDR1 is KGHSH and CDR2 is LQKENI. The CDR3 protein is CASSRQGNDNSPLHF. The CDR3 bases are TGTGCCAGCTCCCGACAGGGCAATGATAATTCACCCCTCCACTTT.

CDR3 loop: CASSMKGVIYNEQFF. As DNA, the CDR3 is TGTGCCAGTAGTATGAAGGGGGTGATATACAATGAGCAGTTCTTC. The V and J genes are TRBV19 and TRBJ2-1, with D possibly being TRBD1 (6 bases). Germline-derived CDR1 and CDR2 are LNHDA and SQIVND (reference sequence). The CDR3 contains 15 residues. Trimming left V 3 bases short and J 4 bases short, with 13 bases between.

This chain connects TRBV7-3 to TRBJ2-7, with 10 bases lining up with TRBD1. V shed 3 bases, J shed 5 bases, and the junction held 1 base outside the gene matches. There are 13 residues in the CDR3. Germline V gene sequence: CDR1 SGHTA, CDR2 FQGTGA. The CDR3 loop is CASSFGTGDEQYF. In DNA, the CDR3 is TGTGCCAGCAGCTTCGGGACAGGGGACGAGCAGTACTTC.

This chain connects TRBV7-3 to TRBJ2-1; D unresolved. V lost 2 bases and J 0 bases, leaving 11 bases between the germline ends. The germline V gene has CDR1 SGHTA and CDR2 FQGTGA. The CDR3 length is 16 residues. CDR3 residues: CASSLYPLSSYNEQFF. The CDR3 DNA follows: TGTGCCAGCAGCTTATATCCGCTCAGCTCCTACAATGAGCAGTTCTTC.

The chain couples TRBV7-3 to TRBJ2-5; the match to TRBD2 covers 8 bases. In germline, CDR1 is SGHTA, CDR2 FQGTGA. The CDR3 consists of 16 residues. V lost 5 bases, J lost 4 bases, and 12 bases stayed unmatched. CDR3 sequence reads: CASSPKAGVAGETQYF. Written as DNA, the CDR3 is TGTGCCAGCAGCCCCAAAGCGGGAGTGGCTGGAGAGACCCAGTACTTC.

This chain uses TRBV18 with TRBJ1-4, with 7 nucleotides matching TRBD1. CDR1 and CDR2 from the germline V gene are KGHSH and LQKENI. The CDR3 is made up of 15 amino acids. Unmatched junction bases numbered 5, after V lost 2 bases and J lost 5 bases. This CDR3 is CASSPGKGANEKLFF. The CDR3 DNA follows: TGTGCCAGCTCACCAGGCAAGGGGGCCAATGAAAAACTGTTTTTT.

V is TRBV18 and J is TRBJ2-7; 7 bases line up with TRBD1. CDR1 KGHSH and CDR2 LQKENI come from the germline V gene. This CDR3 region has 16 residues. Losses at the gene ends were 3 bases for V and 1 base for J; bases not matched to a gene: 9. The CDR3 DNA is TGTGCCAGCTCACCCAACGACAGGGTTAATTCCTACGAGCAGTACTTC. It yields the protein CASSPNDRVNSYEQYF.

The rearrangement uses TRBV6-5 and TRBJ2-4, with 7 bases identical to TRBD1. The CDR3 is made up of 14 amino acids. From germline, CDR1 is MNHEY and CDR2 SVGAGI. Trimming removed 0 bases from V and 7 bases from J; junction bases left unmatched: 3. The CDR3 sequence: CASSYSAGGNIQYF. Here the CDR3 DNA reads TGTGCCAGCAGTTACTCGGCAGGGGGTAACATTCAGTACTTC.